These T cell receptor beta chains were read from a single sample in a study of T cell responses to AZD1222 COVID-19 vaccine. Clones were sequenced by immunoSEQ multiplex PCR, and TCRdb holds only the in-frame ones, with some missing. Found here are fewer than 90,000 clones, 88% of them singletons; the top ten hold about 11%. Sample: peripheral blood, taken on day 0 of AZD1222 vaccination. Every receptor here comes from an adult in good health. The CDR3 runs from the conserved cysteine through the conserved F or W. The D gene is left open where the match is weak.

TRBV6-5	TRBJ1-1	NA	TGTGCCAGCAGTTCCGAGCGCCGAGGCGGTGAAGCTTTCTTT	CASSSERRGGEAFF
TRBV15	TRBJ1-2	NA	TGTGCCACCAGCAGAGAGCGGGGGTCCGGTGGCTACACCTTC	CATSRERGSGGYTF
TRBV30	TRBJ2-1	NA	TGTGCCTGTTTAGCGGATACTACCTACAATGAGCAGTTCTTC	CACLADTTYNEQFF
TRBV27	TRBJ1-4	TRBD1	TGTGCCAGCAGAAAGAGGGGGACAGGTACGGTCGGGCCTAATGAAAAACTGTTTTTT	CASRKRGTGTVGPNEKLFF
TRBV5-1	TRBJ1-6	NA	TGCGCCAGCAGCTCGGGGGGGACACTAAGTTCACCCCTCCACTTT	CASSSGGTLSSPLHF
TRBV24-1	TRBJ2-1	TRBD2	TGTGCCACCAGTGATAGGACTAGCGGCTACAATGAGCAGTTCTTC	CATSDRTSGYNEQFF
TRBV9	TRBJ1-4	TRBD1	TGTGCCAGCAGCGCTGGGACAGGGAACTTTGAAAAACTGTTTTTT	CASSAGTGNFEKLFF
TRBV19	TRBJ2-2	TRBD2	TGTGCCAGTACCAAACTAGCGGGAGAGGTCGGGGAGCTGTTTTTT	CASTKLAGEVGELFF
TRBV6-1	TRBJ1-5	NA	TGTGCCAGCAGTGAAGCGAAGGGGAGCTATCAGCCCCAGCATTTT	CASSEAKGSYQPQHF
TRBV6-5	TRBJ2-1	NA	TGTGCCAGCGGTTACAATGAGCAGTTCTTC	CASGYNEQFF
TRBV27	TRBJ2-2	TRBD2	TGTGCCAGCAGGGGGACTAGTTCGAACACCGGGGAGCTGTTTTTT	CASRGTSSNTGELFF
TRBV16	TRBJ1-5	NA	TGTGCCAGCAGCCAGGGGGCTCATCAGCCCCAGCATTTT	CASSQGAHQPQHF